The 27 T cell receptor beta chains given below trace back to one sample, sequenced in a study of T cell clonality in common variable immunodeficiency. The protocol was immunoSEQ multiplex PCR, while the TCRdb copy is restricted to in-frame clones and leaves out a portion. This sample carries about 35,000 clones, none of them present only once. The sequencing sample was made of peripheral blood mononuclear cells. The receptors stem from a person between 18 and 75 years old in good health.

This clone was seen repeatedly, ten times or more. Read sequence stops 3 residues before the CDR3 end, and the germline J gene provides the missing end. The chain joins TRBV4-1 to TRBJ1-4; 7 nucleotides match TRBD1. The CDR3 covers 16 residues. Germline trimming cut 0 bases from V and 0 bases from J; bases unmatched to any gene: 1. CDR1 is MGHRA, CDR2 YSYEKL, per germline. The sequenced part of the CDR3 DNA is TGCGCCAGCAGCCAAGATCAGGGGGCAACTAATGAAAAA. Amino acid sequence: CASSQDQGATNEK. The CDR3 as a whole reads CASSQDQGATNEKLFF.

Ten or more counts support this clone. CDR3 DNA, as far as it was read: TGTGCCAGCAGTGAACCCCCCTCCAATGAG. Amino acids: CASSEPPSNE. The CDR3 reads in full as CASSEPPSNEQFF. The gene calls are TRBV6-1 and TRBJ2-1; D call uncertain. Read sequence stops 3 residues before the CDR3 end, and the germline J gene provides the missing end. The CDR3 totals 13 residues. The V gene's germline CDR1 is MNHNS and CDR2 SASEGT. Trimming cost V 2 bases and J 6 bases, with 8 bases left between them.

This clone was detected many times. From the germline J gene comes the end of the CDR3, since the read stops 3 residues before it. This sequence joins TRBV19 and TRBJ2-7; 9 bases line up with TRBD1. Germline V gene sequence: CDR1 LNHDA, CDR2 SQIVND (reference sequence). V lost 6 bases, J lost 3 bases, and 6 bases stayed unmatched. This CDR3 region has 14 residues. The part of the CDR3 DNA that was read is TGTGCCAGTAGGCCCCAGACAGGGGGCTACGAG. Its protein is CASRPQTGGYE. The full CDR3 sequence reads CASRPQTGGYEQYF.

This clone was seen repeatedly, ten times or more. The junction departs from the called germline gene at one end, perhaps through a read error. The read terminates 3 residues ahead of where the CDR3 ends, so the germline J gene completes it. This chain joins TRBV20-1 and TRBJ2-5; possible D gene TRBD1, 6 bases. Germline assignment: CDR1 DFQATT and CDR2 SNEGSKA (reference sequence). This CDR3 comprises 13 residues. The CDR3 bases that were read are TGCAGTGCGAGAGACAGGATACAAGAGACC. Its translation is CSARDRIQET. The CDR3, in full, reads CSARDRIQETQYF.

In its sample, this clone ranks as large (0.1 to 1%). The CDR3 end lies 3 residues beyond the end of the read and is filled in from the germline J gene. This sequence joins TRBV28 and TRBJ2-3; no definite D call. V was cut by 3 bases and J by 0 bases, with 7 bases left in between. This CDR3 comprises 14 residues. Germline CDR1 reads MDHEN; CDR2 reads SYDVKM. CDR3 residues: CASSFSVSTDTQYF. The DNA read from the CDR3 is TGTGCCAGCAGTTTTAGTGTAAGCACAGATACG.

This clone was detected ten times or more. The read terminates 3 residues ahead of where the CDR3 ends, so the germline J gene completes it. The chain joins TRBV18 to TRBJ2-3; TRBD2 matches 13 bases. The V gene's germline CDR1 is KGHSH and CDR2 LQKENI. J gave up 2 bases and V 2 bases, and 10 bases lay outside the gene matches. The length of the CDR3 is 19 residues. The DNA read from the CDR3 is TGTGCCAGCTCACCATCACCGGGACTAGCGGGAACTCTCACAGATACG. Protein sequence: CASSPSPGLAGTLTDT. The whole CDR3 protein reads CASSPSPGLAGTLTDTQYF. The full variable domain, completed using reference TRBV18 and TRBJ2-3, is NAGVMQNPRHLVRRRGQEARLRCSPMKGHSHVYWYRQLPEEGLKFMVYLQKENIIDESGMPKERFSAEFPKEGPSILRIQQVVRGDSAAYFCASSPSPGLAGTLTDTQYFGPGTRLTVL.

There are many counts of this clone. The DNA ends 3 residues before the CDR3 does, and the rest of the CDR3 is filled in from the germline J gene. This chain joins TRBV11-2 and TRBJ1-4, with 8 bases fitting TRBD1. The CDR3 totals 14 residues. Germline trimming cut 2 bases from V and 8 bases from J; bases unmatched to any gene: 4. In germline, CDR1 is SGHAT, CDR2 FQNNGV. CDR3 DNA (partial): TGTGCCAGCAGCTTATCCAGGGGGCAGGAAAAA. Translated: CASSLSRGQEK. The CDR3 as a whole reads CASSLSRGQEKLFF.

This clone was recorded many times. The CDR3 is cut off 3 residues early in the read; its end comes from the germline J gene. The chain recombines TRBV11-2 with TRBJ2-5; D may be TRBD2 (5 bases). The CDR3 spans 13 residues. Trimming pared 0 bases from V and 3 bases from J, leaving 5 bases between. The germline V gene has CDR1 SGHAT and CDR2 FQNNGV. The CDR3 sequence: CASSLDGEETQYF. CDR3 DNA, as far as it was read: TGTGCCAGCAGCTTAGACGGGGAAGAGACC.

This clone was picked up many times. The observed sequence ends 3 residues before the CDR3 terminus, with the missing tail filled in from the germline J gene. The chain uses TRBV7-8 and TRBJ1-1; 11 bases line up with TRBD1. The CDR3 extends over 15 amino acids. With V trimmed by 3 bases and J by 4 bases, 4 bases remained unmatched. CDR1 and CDR2 (germline): SGHVS, FQNEAQ. CDR3 DNA, as far as it was read: TGTGCCAGCAGCTTTCTGGGACAGGGGGGCACTGAA. Translating it yields CASSFLGQGGTE. In full, the CDR3 is CASSFLGQGGTEAFF.

Many counts were recorded for this clone. The CDR3 is cut off 3 residues early in the read; its end comes from the germline J gene. V gene TRBV20-1 combines with J gene TRBJ1-1; 7 nucleotides agree with TRBD1. Germline CDR1 and CDR2: DFQATT and SNEGSKA (reference sequence). CDR3 length: 14 residues. Trimming took 5 bases from V and 3 from J; bases not matched to a gene: 9. The CDR3 spells CSAPKITGDTEAFF. The CDR3 bases that were read are TGCAGTGCTCCAAAAATTACAGGGGACACTGAA.

This clone was counted many times. The read terminates 3 residues ahead of where the CDR3 ends, so the germline J gene completes it. This rearrangement joins TRBV19 to TRBJ2-1; 8 nucleotides agree with TRBD2. Germline CDR1 LNHDA, CDR2 SQIVND (reference sequence). The CDR3 has 11 amino acids. CDR3 region: CAGGRRDEQFF. The sequenced part of the CDR3 DNA is TGTGCGGGCGGGAGGAGGGATGAG.

This clone was counted at least ten times. The read gets to within 3 residues of the CDR3 end, and the germline J gene fills in the rest. The rearrangement joins TRBV2 to TRBJ2-7, with D possibly matching TRBD2 (5 bases). Germline V gene sequence: CDR1 SNHLY, CDR2 FYNNEI. The CDR3 sequence is 13 residues long. Trimming cost V 2 bases and J 6 bases, with 11 bases left between them. CDR3 protein: CASSEIGVGEQYF. Partial CDR3 DNA: TGTGCCAGCAGTGAAATCGGGGTCGGCGAG.

The table lists this clone with many counts. The read is 3 residues too short to cover the CDR3 end, so that end is filled in from the germline J gene. This sequence joins TRBV7-9 and TRBJ1-1; perhaps TRBD1 as D (6 bases). V gave up 5 bases and J gave up 7 bases, with 17 bases separating them. This CDR3 comprises 14 residues. CDR1 is SEHNR and CDR2 is FQNEAQ in the germline V gene (reference sequence). The covered CDR3 bases are TGTGCCAGCAGCGAAAAGGGGGAACTAGGTGAA. Translation gives CASSEKGELGE. The full-length CDR3 reads as CASSEKGELGEAFF.

This clone was counted ten times or more. The sequenced fragment ends 3 residues before the CDR3 boundary, so the rest is inferred from the germline J gene. Other DNA sequences of this sample code for an identical CDR3. This sequence joins TRBV12-3 or TRBV12-4 and TRBJ2-5; D gene unclear. The CDR3 consists of 13 residues. Deletions cut 5 bases from V and 5 bases from J, with 12 bases between. This chain's CDR3 is CASSPPEGETQYF. The CDR3 bases that were read are TGTGCCAGCAGTCCCCCGGAAGGGGAGACC.

This clone was seen many times. Sequencing ends 3 residues short of the CDR3 end; the germline J gene provides the rest. V gene TRBV19 combines with J gene TRBJ1-3; 10 bases align to TRBD1. J gave up 3 bases and V 2 bases, and 4 bases lay outside the gene matches. The germline CDR1 and CDR2 sequences are LNHDA and SQIVND (reference sequence). CDR3 length: 16 amino acids. This CDR3 reads CASSIRQGALGNTIYF. CDR3 DNA, as far as it was read: TGTGCCAGTAGTATAAGACAGGGGGCTCTTGGAAACACC.

Points on this clone: This likely traces to a read error, being one base from a far larger clone. The missing CDR3 end, 3 residues past where the read stops, is filled in from the germline J gene. The J gene is TRBJ2-1, the V gene TRBV16; 8 nucleotides line up with TRBD1. This CDR3 is built from 14 residues. J was trimmed by 9 bases and V by 4 bases; bases with no gene match: 8. The V gene's germline CDR1 is KGHSY and CDR2 FQNENV. Partial CDR3 DNA: TGTGCCAGCAGCCCCGCCCAGGGGGCCGGTGAG. It codes for CASSPAQGAGE. The full CDR3 sequence reads CASSPAQGAGEQFF.

This clone was seen ten or more times. The observed sequence ends 3 residues before the CDR3 terminus, with the missing tail filled in from the germline J gene. J is TRBJ2-7 and V is TRBV2; the match to TRBD2 covers 8 bases. CDR3 length: 15 residues. The ends lost 7 bases at V and 3 bases at J; junction bases unmatched: 11. Germline CDR1 and CDR2: SNHLY and FYNNEI. The part of the CDR3 DNA that was read is TGTGCCAGCATGAAATCTTGGCTAGCGGGCTACGAG. Residues: CASMKSWLAGYE. The whole CDR3 protein is CASMKSWLAGYEQYF.

This clone was counted a few times. CDR3 sequence reads: CASSSDRGNSPLHF. The CDR3 bases that were read are TGTGCCAGCAGCTCGGACAGGGGTAATTCACCC. The V call is TRBV11-2, the J call TRBJ1-6; 9 bases are shared with TRBD1. The read falls 3 residues short of the CDR3 end, and the missing part is taken from the germline J gene. The J segment lost 6 bases and the V segment lost 4 bases, leaving 1 base of the junction unmatched. The CDR3 spans 14 residues. CDR1 is SGHAT, CDR2 FQNNGV, per germline.

This clone was recorded at least ten times. The read halts 3 residues ahead of the CDR3 end, with the missing end drawn from the germline J gene. V is TRBV19 and J is TRBJ1-6; 9 bases are a match to TRBD1. In germline, CDR1 is LNHDA, CDR2 SQIVND (reference sequence). This CDR3 spans 15 amino acids. V shed 4 bases, J shed 8 bases, and the junction held 6 bases outside the gene matches. The CDR3 bases that were read are TGTGCCAGTAGTAGTTCGTGGGACAGGGATTCACCC. Its translation: CASSSSWDRDSP. The CDR3, in full, reads CASSSSWDRDSPLHF.

This clone was counted many times. The read ends 3 residues before the CDR3 terminus; that terminus is restored from the germline J gene. The gene calls are TRBV30 and TRBJ1-5; D perhaps matches TRBD1 (6 bases). Trimming stripped 3 bases from V and 4 bases from J, with 13 bases between. CDR3 length: 14 residues. Germline values: CDR1 GTSNPN, CDR2 SVGIG (reference sequence). The CDR3 protein is CAWSLDRMNQPQHF. The CDR3 bases that were read are TGTGCCTGGAGCCTTGACAGGATGAATCAGCCC. Full variable domain (missing parts from reference TRBV30 and TRBJ1-5): SQTIHQWPATLVQPVGSPLSLECTVEGTSNPNLYWYRQAAGRGLQLLFYSVGIGQISSEVPQNLSASRPQDRQFILSSKKLLLSDSGFYLCAWSLDRMNQPQHFGDGTRLSIL.

This clone was seen a handful of times. The CDR3 extends 3 residues past the end of the read, so its final part is completed from the germline J gene. This chain uses TRBV5-6 with TRBJ2-1; TRBD2 might be the D (5 bases). The germline V and J ends were trimmed by 2 bases and 0 bases, with 9 bases remaining between them. CDR1 and CDR2 (germline): SGHDT, YYEEEE. CDR3 length: 15 amino acids. The CDR3 loop reads CASSFGDLSYNEQFF. The CDR3 bases that were read are TGTGCCAGCAGCTTCGGGGATCTCTCCTACAATGAG.

At least ten counts were recorded for this clone. The CDR3: CSARTGGHGYTF. The CDR3 bases that were read are TGCAGTGCTAGGACAGGGGGCCATGGC. The J gene is TRBJ1-2, the V gene TRBV20-1, with 10 bases that match TRBD1. Coverage ceases 3 residues before the CDR3 finishes, and the germline J gene fills in the end. The ends lost 3 bases at V and 6 bases at J; junction bases unmatched: 1. Per germline, CDR1 DFQATT and CDR2 SNEGSKA (reference sequence). The CDR3 is 12 amino acids.

This clone came up many times. The CDR3 end lies 3 residues beyond the end of the read and is filled in from the germline J gene. The J gene is TRBJ1-1, the V gene TRBV5-6; 8 nucleotides align to TRBD1. Trimming cost V 0 bases and J 5 bases; bases outside gene matches: 3. The CDR3 length is 14 residues. Germline-derived CDR1 and CDR2 are SGHDT and YYEEEE. The CDR3 sequence is CASSLVTGGTEAFF. The CDR3 DNA, read in part, is TGTGCCAGCAGCTTGGTAACAGGGGGGACTGAA.

This clone appeared many times. The read gets to within 3 residues of the CDR3 end, and the germline J gene fills in the rest. The rearrangement links TRBV5-4 to TRBJ2-3, with TRBD2 matching 11 bases. J gave up 5 bases and V 0 bases, and 2 bases lay outside the gene matches. In germline, CDR1 is SGHNT, CDR2 YYREEE (reference sequence). The CDR3 is 15 amino acids. Incomplete CDR3 DNA: TGTGCCAGCAGCTTGGGACTAGCGGGACTAGATACG. This translates into CASSLGLAGLDT. The complete CDR3 protein is CASSLGLAGLDTQYF.

The sample holds many counts of this clone. The CDR3 extends 3 residues past the end of the read, so its final part is completed from the germline J gene. V and J are TRBV20-1 and TRBJ2-7; 13 bases match TRBD2. This CDR3 comprises 14 residues. Trimming removed 3 bases from V and 1 base from J; junction bases left unmatched: 0. Germline V gene lookup returns CDR1 DFQATT and CDR2 SNEGSKA (reference sequence). The DNA read from the CDR3 is TGCAGTGCTAGGGGACTAGCGGGGTCCTACGAG. Its protein product is CSARGLAGSYE. The CDR3 reads in full as CSARGLAGSYEQYF.

This clone was counted ten times or more. The CDR3 extends 3 residues past the end of the read, so its final part is completed from the germline J gene. The rearrangement uses TRBV16 and TRBJ1-3, with 11 bases matching TRBD1. Germline V CDR1 and CDR2: KGHSY, FQNENV. The trim removed 3 bases at V and 4 bases at J, leaving 8 bases unmatched. CDR3 size: 17 residues. The CDR3 reads CASSQAGTGGLGNTIYF. The covered CDR3 bases are TGTGCCAGCAGCCAGGCCGGGACAGGGGGACTCGGAAACACC.

This clone was recorded many times. The CDR3 end lies 3 residues beyond the end of the read and is filled in from the germline J gene. The gene calls are TRBV20-1 and TRBJ1-2; D is possibly TRBD1 (6 bases). The V gene lost 4 bases and the J gene lost 5 bases, with 11 bases spanning the gap. The CDR3 loop spans 12 amino acids. Germline loops: CDR1 DFQATT, CDR2 SNEGSKA (reference sequence). The CDR3 spells CSAIIQGYGYTF. Partial CDR3 DNA: TGCAGTGCTATAATACAGGGATATGGC.